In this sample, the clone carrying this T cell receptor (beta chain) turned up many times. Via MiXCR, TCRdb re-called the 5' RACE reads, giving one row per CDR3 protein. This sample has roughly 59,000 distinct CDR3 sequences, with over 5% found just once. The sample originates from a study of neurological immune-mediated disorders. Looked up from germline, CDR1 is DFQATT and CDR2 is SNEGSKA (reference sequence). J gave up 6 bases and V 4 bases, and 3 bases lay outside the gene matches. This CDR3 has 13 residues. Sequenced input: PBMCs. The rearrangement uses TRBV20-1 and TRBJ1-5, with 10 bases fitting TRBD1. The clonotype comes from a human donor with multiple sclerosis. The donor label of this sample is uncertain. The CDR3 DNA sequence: TGCAGTGCTAAGACAGGGGGCGTTCAGCCCCAGCATTTT. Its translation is CSAKTGGVQPQHF.